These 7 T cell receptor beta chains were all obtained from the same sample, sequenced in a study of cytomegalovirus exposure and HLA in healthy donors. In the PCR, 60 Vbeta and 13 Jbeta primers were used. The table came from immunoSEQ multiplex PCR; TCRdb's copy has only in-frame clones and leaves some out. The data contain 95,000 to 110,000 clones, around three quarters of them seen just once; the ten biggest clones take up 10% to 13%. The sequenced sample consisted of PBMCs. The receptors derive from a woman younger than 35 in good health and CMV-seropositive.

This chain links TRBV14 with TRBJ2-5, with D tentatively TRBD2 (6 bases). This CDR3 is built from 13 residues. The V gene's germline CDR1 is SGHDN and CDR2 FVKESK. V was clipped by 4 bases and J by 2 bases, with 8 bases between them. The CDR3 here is CASSLGLQETQYF. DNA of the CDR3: TGTGCCAGCAGCCTCGGACTACAAGAGACCCAGTACTTC.

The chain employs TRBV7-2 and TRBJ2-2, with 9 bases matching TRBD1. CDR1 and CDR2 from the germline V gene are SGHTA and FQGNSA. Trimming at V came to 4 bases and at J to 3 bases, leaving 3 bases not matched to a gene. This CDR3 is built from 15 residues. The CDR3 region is CASSWDRVYTGELFF. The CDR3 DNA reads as TGTGCCAGCAGCTGGGACAGGGTATACACCGGGGAGCTGTTTTTT.

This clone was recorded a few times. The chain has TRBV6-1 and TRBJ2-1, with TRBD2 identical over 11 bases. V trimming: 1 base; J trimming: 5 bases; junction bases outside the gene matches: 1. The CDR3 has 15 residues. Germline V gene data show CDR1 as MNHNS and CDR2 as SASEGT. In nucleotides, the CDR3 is TGTGCCAGCAGTGAAGGACTAGCGGGGAACAATGAGCAGTTCTTC. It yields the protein CASSEGLAGNNEQFF.

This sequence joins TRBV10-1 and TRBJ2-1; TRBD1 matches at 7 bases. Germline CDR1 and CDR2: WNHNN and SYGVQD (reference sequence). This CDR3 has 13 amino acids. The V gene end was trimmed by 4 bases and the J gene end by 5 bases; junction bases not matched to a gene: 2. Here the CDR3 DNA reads TGCGCCAGCAGTGCAGGGGGAAACAATGAGCAGTTCTTC. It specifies CASSAGGNNEQFF.

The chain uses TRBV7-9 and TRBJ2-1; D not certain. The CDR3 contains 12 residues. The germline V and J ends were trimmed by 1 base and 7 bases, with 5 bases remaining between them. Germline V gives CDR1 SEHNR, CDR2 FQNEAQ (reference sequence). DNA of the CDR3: TGTGCCAGCAGCTTAGGAGTGAATGAGCAGTTCTTC. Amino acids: CASSLGVNEQFF.

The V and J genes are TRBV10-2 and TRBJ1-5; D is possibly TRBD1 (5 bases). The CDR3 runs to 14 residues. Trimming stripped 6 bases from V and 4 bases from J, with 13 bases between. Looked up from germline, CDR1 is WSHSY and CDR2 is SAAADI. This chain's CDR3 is CASRDNNGNQPQHF. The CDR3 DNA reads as TGCGCCAGCAGGGACAATAATGGTAATCAGCCCCAGCATTTT.

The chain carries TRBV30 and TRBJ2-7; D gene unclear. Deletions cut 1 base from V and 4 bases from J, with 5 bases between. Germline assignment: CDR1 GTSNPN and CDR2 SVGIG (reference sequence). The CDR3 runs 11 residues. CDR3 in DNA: TGTGCCTGGAGTGCGGTTTACGAGCAGTACTTC. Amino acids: CAWSAVYEQYF.